The 30 T cell receptor beta chains in this list originate from one sample, sequenced in a study of blood T cell repertoires in COVID-19. The assay was immunoSEQ multiplex PCR, and TCRdb's table has in-frame clones only and misses some. The sample contains about 140,000 clones, about 72% of which appear only once. The sequenced sample consisted of peripheral blood. The origin of the receptors is a man in his 60s who had recovered from COVID-19.

By its share, this clone is medium-sized. This chain links TRBV19 with TRBJ1-1; 8 nucleotides line up with TRBD1. This CDR3 comprises 14 residues. V dropped 3 bases and J dropped 1; count of bases not matched to a gene: 1. Germline V gives CDR1 LNHDA, CDR2 SQIVND (reference sequence). The CDR3 protein is CASSMTGANTEAFF. CDR3 DNA sequence: TGTGCCAGTAGTATGACAGGGGCGAACACTGAAGCTTTCTTT.

This clone was seen only a few times. The chain joins TRBV9 to TRBJ2-1, with D hard to call. The germline V gene has CDR1 SGDLS and CDR2 YYNGEE. The CDR3 extends over 13 amino acids. V gave up 0 bases and J gave up 8 bases, with 9 bases separating them. CDR3: CASSVGLTDEQFF. The DNA for the CDR3 is TGTGCCAGCAGCGTAGGGCTAACAGATGAGCAGTTCTTC.

The chain uses TRBV28 and TRBJ2-7, with D perhaps matching TRBD2 (5 bases). The V end was cut by 5 bases, the J end by 6 bases, with 11 bases between. The CDR3 runs 12 residues. The germline CDR1 and CDR2 sequences are MDHEN and SYDVKM. The CDR3 spells CASSPISGEQYF. The CDR3 DNA follows: TGTGCCAGCAGTCCGATCAGCGGCGAGCAGTACTTC. Variable domain in full (rest from reference TRBV28 and TRBJ2-7): DVKVTQSSRYLVKRTGEKVFLECVQDMDHENMFWYRQDPGLGLRLIYFSYDVKMKEKGDIPEGYSVSREKKERFSLILESASTNQTSMYLCASSPISGEQYFGPGTRLTVT.

The chain recombines TRBV6-2 or TRBV6-3 with TRBJ1-1; 7 nucleotides align to TRBD1. In germline, CDR1 is MNHEY, CDR2 SVGEGT. Unmatched junction bases numbered 5, after V lost 0 bases and J lost 4 bases. This CDR3 has 15 residues. CDR3 sequence (DNA): TGTGCCAGCAGTTACTCGCGACAGGGAATCACTGAAGCTTTCTTT. Amino acid sequence: CASSYSRQGITEAFF.

In DNA form, the CDR3 reads TGTGCCAGTAGTATAGACCTTTCGACACCTAGCACAGATACGCAGTATTTT. It translates to CASSIDLSTPSTDTQYF. The chain couples TRBV19 to TRBJ2-3; D uncertain. Deletions cut 0 bases from V and 0 bases from J, with 13 bases between. The germline V gene has CDR1 LNHDA and CDR2 SQIVND (reference sequence). The CDR3 has 17 residues.

V gene TRBV6-2 or TRBV6-3 combines with J gene TRBJ1-1; D uncertain. The CDR3 is made up of 12 amino acids. V gave up 6 bases and J gave up 11 bases, with 16 bases separating them. Germline loops: CDR1 MNHEY, CDR2 SVGEGT. The CDR3 protein is CASSNGGQKAFF. The DNA of the CDR3 is TGTGCCAGCAGCAATGGTGGGCAGAAGGCTTTCTTT.

The chain employs TRBV5-1 and TRBJ1-2, with D tentatively TRBD1 (6 bases). The V gene's germline CDR1 is SGHRS and CDR2 YFSETQ. The CDR3 sequence is 15 residues long. Trimming stripped 0 bases from V and 3 bases from J, with 12 bases between. The CDR3 protein is CASSLADRSYYGYTF. The CDR3 bases are TGCGCCAGCAGCTTGGCTGACAGGAGTTACTATGGCTACACCTTC.

V is TRBV19 and J is TRBJ1-5, with TRBD1 identical over 10 bases. The germline CDR1 and CDR2 sequences are LNHDA and SQIVND (reference sequence). CDR3 length equals 14 residues. The junction had 8 bases not matched to a gene; V was cut back by 6 bases and J by 9 bases. The CDR3 protein is CASSRDRGTGPQHF. The CDR3, as DNA: TGTGCCAGTAGCCGGGACAGGGGTACGGGGCCCCAGCATTTT.

This clone was seen ten or more times. The V gene is TRBV7-6, the J gene TRBJ1-1, with D perhaps matching TRBD1 (6 bases). Trimming stripped 0 bases from V and 7 bases from J, with 12 bases between. This CDR3 is built from 14 residues. Germline V CDR1 and CDR2: SGHVS, FNYEAQ. The CDR3 DNA follows: TGTGCCAGCAGCTTAGCGCCAGGGGACCTTGAAGCTTTCTTT. This codes for CASSLAPGDLEAFF.

The CDR3 DNA follows: TGTGCCAGCAGTTACGGGGGGGGGCCGGGAGAGACCCAGTACTTC. Protein: CASSYGGGPGETQYF. The genes are TRBV6-5 and TRBJ2-5, with D perhaps TRBD2 (7 bases). This CDR3 is 15 amino acids long. Germline values: CDR1 MNHEY, CDR2 SVGAGI. V lost 2 bases to trimming and J lost 4 bases, with 14 bases between them.

This clone has only one observation. The chain is built from TRBV7-2 and TRBJ2-6, with TRBD2 matching over 7 bases. Trimming cost V 1 base and J 3 bases; bases outside gene matches: 12. The CDR3 is made up of 19 amino acids. Looked up from germline, CDR1 is SGHTA and CDR2 is FQGNSA. The CDR3 loop is CASSLDHGLGQIGANVLTF. The CDR3 region has the DNA TGTGCCAGCAGCTTAGACCACGGACTAGGCCAAATTGGGGCCAACGTCCTGACTTTC.

The chain recombines TRBV14 with TRBJ2-3, with D maybe TRBD2 (5 bases). The CDR3 extends over 13 amino acids. V dropped 6 bases and J dropped 5 bases, with 12 bases sitting between them. Germline-derived CDR1 and CDR2 are SGHDN and FVKESK. The CDR3 DNA is TGTGCCAGCAGAAAACTAGTTGGAGATACGCAGTATTTT. This sequence encodes CASRKLVGDTQYF.

This clone has a handful of counts. This chain joins TRBV19 and TRBJ1-4; 8 bases are a match to TRBD1. Germline lookup yields CDR1 LNHDA and CDR2 SQIVND (reference sequence). The CDR3 contains 13 residues. V shed 8 bases and J 5 bases; nucleotides not matched to a gene: 4. In DNA, the CDR3 is TGTGCCAGTTCCGGGACAGGCAATGAAAAACTGTTTTTT. Its translation is CASSGTGNEKLFF.

This rearrangement joins TRBV7-9 to TRBJ1-5; 9 nucleotides match TRBD1. CDR1 is SEHNR, CDR2 FQNEAQ, per germline (reference sequence). V shed 0 bases, J shed 2 bases, and the junction held 5 bases outside the gene matches. The CDR3 consists of 17 residues. The CDR3 coding sequence is TGTGCCAGCAGCTTAGCCGGGGGACAGGGAGGCAATCAGCCCCAGCATTTT. Translated, it gives CASSLAGGQGGNQPQHF. Filled out from reference TRBV7-9 and TRBJ1-5, the complete variable domain reads DTGVSQNPRHKITKRGQNVTFRCDPISEHNRLYWYRQTLGQGPEFLTYFQNEAQLEKSRLLSDRFSAERPKGSFSTLEIQRTEQGDSAMYLCASSLAGGQGGNQPQHFGDGTRLSIL.

This clone is labeled medium-sized. The gene calls are TRBV9 and TRBJ1-2, with a tentative D call TRBD1 (5 bases). The CDR3 spans 13 residues. Trimming stripped 2 bases from V and 2 bases from J, with 7 bases between. Germline assignment: CDR1 SGDLS and CDR2 YYNGEE. CDR3 bases: TGTGCCAGCAGCGTGACAGAAAACTATGGCTACACCTTC. Its translation is CASSVTENYGYTF.

CDR3 protein: CASSLRGGSGYGYTF. CDR3 sequence (DNA): TGTGCCAGCAGCTTGCGCGGGGGCTCTGGCTATGGCTACACCTTC. This chain uses TRBV5-6 with TRBJ1-2, with D perhaps matching TRBD1 (6 bases). The CDR3 is made up of 15 amino acids. The germline CDR1 and CDR2 sequences are SGHDT and YYEEEE. V was clipped by 1 base and J by 4 bases, with 14 bases between them.

The V gene is TRBV12-3 or TRBV12-4, the J gene TRBJ1-5, with unresolved D. This CDR3 has 13 amino acids. The germline V and J ends were trimmed by 6 bases and 2 bases, with 8 bases remaining between them. The CDR3, as DNA: TGTGCCAGCAGCCCGGTAGGCAATCAGCCCCAGCATTTT. Protein product: CASSPVGNQPQHF.

V and J are TRBV28 and TRBJ2-3; TRBD1 aligns across 11 bases. The trim removed 7 bases at V and 6 bases at J, leaving 9 bases unmatched. Germline CDR1 and CDR2: MDHEN and SYDVKM. There are 15 residues in the CDR3. The CDR3: CASTAGTGGWDTQYF. In nucleotides, the CDR3 is TGTGCCAGCACCGCCGGGACAGGGGGGTGGGATACGCAGTATTTT. The whole variable domain, filled in from reference TRBV28 and TRBJ2-3, reads DVKVTQSSRYLVKRTGEKVFLECVQDMDHENMFWYRQDPGLGLRLIYFSYDVKMKEKGDIPEGYSVSREKKERFSLILESASTNQTSMYLCASTAGTGGWDTQYFGPGTRLTVL.

The chain recombines TRBV6-5 with TRBJ2-7; maybe TRBD2 (7 bases). Trimming shortened V by 1 base and J by 4 bases, and 14 bases separated the two germline ends. The CDR3 runs to 15 residues. In germline, CDR1 is MNHEY, CDR2 SVGAGI. The CDR3 DNA sequence: TGTGCCAGCAGTTACTTTCGGGGGGCCGTATACGAGCAGTACTTC. It yields the protein CASSYFRGAVYEQYF.

This CDR3 reads CASSQTPPGGANVLTF. CDR3 in DNA: TGTGCCAGCAGCCAGACGCCTCCGGGGGGGGCCAACGTCCTGACTTTC. The genes are TRBV5-6 and TRBJ2-6, with a weak D call TRBD2 (5 bases). CDR1 is SGHDT and CDR2 is YYEEEE in the germline V gene. The V end was cut by 4 bases, the J end by 4 bases, with 15 bases between. This CDR3 is 16 amino acids long.

This rearrangement joins TRBV10-3 to TRBJ2-1, with D maybe TRBD2 (6 bases). Germline V lookup: CDR1 ENHRY, CDR2 SYGVKD. This CDR3 spans 14 amino acids. V lost 4 bases and J 9 bases, leaving 16 bases between the germline ends. The chain's CDR3 is CAISGRGPAGEQFF. The CDR3 DNA is TGTGCCATCAGTGGGCGGGGACCGGCGGGTGAGCAGTTCTTC.

The rearrangement uses TRBV27 and TRBJ2-1; 8 bases are shared with TRBD1. V was pared by 3 bases and J by 6 bases, with 4 bases of the junction left unmatched. Germline assignment: CDR1 MNHEY and CDR2 SMNVEV (reference sequence). CDR3 length: 14 residues. CDR3 sequence reads: CASSFLDRANEQFF. In DNA form, the CDR3 reads TGTGCCAGCAGTTTCCTGGACAGGGCCAATGAGCAGTTCTTC.

The chain uses TRBV7-9 and TRBJ1-1; D call uncertain. V was shortened by 5 bases and J by 3 bases, with 13 bases between the two germline ends. This CDR3 has 14 amino acids. Germline V lookup: CDR1 SEHNR, CDR2 FQNEAQ (reference sequence). CDR3 sequence (DNA): TGTGCCAGCAGCAGAGGGAGAGAAGACACTGAAGCTTTCTTT. Encoded protein: CASSRGREDTEAFF.

This chain connects TRBV19 to TRBJ2-1; 11 nucleotides match TRBD2. The V gene's germline CDR1 is LNHDA and CDR2 SQIVND (reference sequence). This CDR3 is 14 amino acids long. Trimming took 6 bases from V and 6 from J; bases not matched to a gene: 4. CDR3 in DNA: TGTGCCAGTAGGGGTCTAGCGGGAGGCAATGAGCAGTTCTTC. It encodes CASRGLAGGNEQFF.

V usage is TRBV19 and J usage is TRBJ1-5; no definite D call. Germline V CDR1 and CDR2: LNHDA, SQIVND (reference sequence). CDR3 length: 16 amino acids. V shed 7 bases and J shed 0 bases, with 16 bases lying between them. The CDR3 region is CASTLIGGYSNQPQHF. For the CDR3, the DNA is TGTGCCAGTACCCTGATTGGCGGTTATAGCAATCAGCCCCAGCATTTT.

The V and J genes are TRBV7-2 and TRBJ1-6; weak D call: TRBD1 (6 bases). CDR1 is SGHTA and CDR2 is FQGNSA in the germline V gene. CDR3 length: 12 residues. Trimming pared 6 bases from V and 9 bases from J, leaving 9 bases between. CDR3 in DNA: TGTGCCAGCAGAAAGACAGGTTCACCCCTCCACTTT. This codes for CASRKTGSPLHF.

This chain joins TRBV15 and TRBJ1-3; weak D call: TRBD1 (5 bases). Looked up from germline, CDR1 is LNHNV and CDR2 is YYDKDF (reference sequence). The V and J ends lost 5 bases and 1 base respectively, with 15 bases between them. CDR3 size: 16 residues. CDR3 protein: CATSWGGEVSGNTIYF. DNA of the CDR3: TGTGCCACCAGCTGGGGCGGGGAGGTATCTGGAAACACCATATATTTT.

The rearrangement uses TRBV4-2 and TRBJ2-7; D might be TRBD2 (6 bases). The V gene lost 1 base and the J gene lost 7 bases, with 11 bases spanning the gap. The CDR3 loop spans 13 amino acids. Germline CDR1 reads LGHNA; CDR2 reads YNFKEQ. The CDR3 is CASSQVGRREQYF. The CDR3 bases are TGTGCCAGCAGCCAAGTGGGGAGGCGAGAGCAGTACTTC.

The chain carries TRBV2 and TRBJ1-1, with 10 bases that match TRBD1. Germline V gene data show CDR1 as SNHLY and CDR2 as FYNNEI. V lost 8 bases and J lost 6; bases outside the gene matches: 6. This CDR3 comprises 13 residues. The CDR3 reads CASRTGQGAEAFF. The CDR3 DNA sequence: TGTGCCAGCCGTACCGGACAGGGGGCTGAAGCTTTCTTT.

The V gene is TRBV3-1 (or the pseudogene TRBV3-2), the J gene TRBJ2-1; 8 bases match TRBD1. J was trimmed by 9 bases and V by 8 bases; bases with no gene match: 3. The CDR3 loop spans 11 amino acids. CDR1 is LGHDT, CDR2 YNNKEL, per germline (reference sequence). CDR3 protein: CASQGAGEQFF. The CDR3 nucleotides are TGTGCCAGCCAGGGGGCAGGTGAGCAGTTCTTC.